These 17 T cell receptor beta chains share one sample of origin, sequenced in a study of T-cell reconstitution after alpha-beta-depleted transplantation in children. The TCRbeta library incorporated unique molecular identifiers. TCRdb independently ran MiXCR on the PCR reads; one entry per CDR3 protein. The sample consists of a few hundred thousand distinct CDR3 sequences, roughly 13% of them appearing once. This specimen consisted of PBMCs, mostly from graft donor cells, obtained 360 days after TCRalphabeta/CD19-depleted stem cell transplant. Receptors were obtained from a male patient under 18 who had a stem cell transplant for acute myeloid leukemia, so the T cells may come from the graft donor.

This clonotype was picked up many times. The chain employs TRBV6-1 and TRBJ2-7; TRBD2 matches at 7 bases. V lost 6 bases and J lost 3; bases outside the gene matches: 8. This CDR3 is 14 amino acids long. Germline lookup yields CDR1 MNHNS and CDR2 SASEGT. DNA for the CDR3: TGTGCCAGCAGCTCATGGGGAGGGGACTACGAGCAGTACTTC. It translates to CASSSWGGDYEQYF.

This clonotype came up a few times. The chain joins TRBV29-1 to TRBJ2-3, with 7 positions matching TRBD2. This CDR3 is 12 amino acids long. Germline V lookup: CDR1 SQVTM, CDR2 ANQGSEA. V shed 2 bases, J shed 6 bases, and the junction held 2 bases outside the gene matches. The CDR3 is CSVEKAGDTQYF. The CDR3 nucleotides are TGCAGCGTTGAAAAAGCGGGGGATACGCAGTATTTT.

This rearrangement joins TRBV25-1 to TRBJ2-5; 9 positions agree with TRBD2. V shed 4 bases and J 4 bases; nucleotides not matched to a gene: 7. The germline gives CDR1 MGHDK, CDR2 SYGVNS. The length of the CDR3 is 15 residues. In DNA, the CDR3 is TGTGCCAGCAGTGCAGCGGGAGGTGATCGAGAGACCCAGTACTTC. Translating it yields CASSAAGGDRETQYF.

The gene calls are TRBV15 and TRBJ2-5, with D perhaps assigned TRBD1 or TRBD2 (6 bases each). V lost 3 bases and J 5 bases, leaving 19 bases between the germline ends. This CDR3 has 16 amino acids. Looked up from germline, CDR1 is LNHNV and CDR2 is YYDKDF (reference sequence). CDR3 sequence reads: CATSSDPLRGLETQYF. The CDR3 coding sequence is TGTGCCACCAGCAGCGATCCCCTCCGGGGGCTGGAGACCCAGTACTTC. Full variable domain (outside the CDR3, taken from reference TRBV15 and TRBJ2-5): DAMVIQNPRYQVTQFGKPVTLSCSQTLNHNVMYWYQQKSSQAPKLLFHYYDKDFNNEADTPDNFQSRRPNTSFCFLDIRSPGLGDTAMYLCATSSDPLRGLETQYFGPGTRLLVL.

The chain links TRBV29-1 to TRBJ2-3; tentatively, D is TRBD1 or TRBD2 (5 bases each). The CDR3 has 13 residues. Germline V CDR1 and CDR2: SQVTM, ANQGSEA. The V gene lost 6 bases and the J gene lost 2 bases, with 12 bases spanning the gap. The CDR3 nucleotides are TGCAGCGTACGGGGCCTCCTCACAGATACGCAGTATTTT. It codes for CSVRGLLTDTQYF.

The V call is TRBV7-9, the J call TRBJ2-3; 14 bases line up with TRBD2. V gave up 2 bases and J gave up 4 bases; unmatched junction bases: 2. CDR1 and CDR2 (germline): SEHNR, FQNEAQ (reference sequence). The length of the CDR3 is 16 residues. CDR3 sequence reads: CASSLRLAGGPDTQYF. CDR3 coding DNA: TGTGCCAGCAGCTTAAGACTAGCGGGAGGGCCAGATACGCAGTATTTT.

This clonotype was seen more than once but under ten times. An end of the junction does not agree with germline; a read error may underlie this. This chain links TRBV7-9 with TRBJ2-7; 9 positions match TRBD1. Germline CDR1 and CDR2: SEHNR and FQNEAQ (reference sequence). The CDR3 runs to 16 residues. The CDR3 is CAGSSAGTGISYEQYF. CDR3 DNA sequence: TGTGCCGGCAGTTCCGCCGGGACAGGGATCTCCTACGAGCAGTACTTC. Drawing the rest from reference TRBV7-9 and TRBJ2-7, the complete variable domain is DTGVSQNPRHKITKRGQNVTFRCDPISEHNRLYWYRQTLGQGPEFLTYFQNEAQLEKSRLLSDRFSAERPKGSFSTLEIQRTEQGDSAMYLCAGSSAGTGISYEQYFGPGTRLTVT.

This clonotype was counted at least ten times. The chain recombines TRBV7-2 with TRBJ1-2; TRBD1 agrees at 7 bases. From germline, CDR1 is SGHTA and CDR2 FQGNSA. The V segment lost 5 bases and the J segment 3 bases; nucleotides outside the gene matches: 9. The CDR3 totals 15 residues. The CDR3 reads CASSPSPGGYYGYTF. The CDR3 bases are TGTGCCAGCAGCCCCAGCCCAGGGGGTTACTATGGCTACACCTTC.

This clonotype was counted many times. The J gene is TRBJ2-1, the V gene TRBV3-1, with D unclear. The CDR3 has 12 residues. Looked up from germline, CDR1 is LGHDT and CDR2 is YNNKEL (reference sequence). V dropped 2 bases and J dropped 6 bases, with 5 bases sitting between them. The CDR3 reads CASSQIANEQFF. CDR3 coding DNA: TGTGCCAGCAGCCAAATCGCCAATGAGCAGTTCTTC.

This clonotype has a handful of counts. The chain recombines TRBV29-1 with TRBJ2-7; 7 bases agree with TRBD2. This CDR3 spans 13 amino acids. Germline-derived CDR1 and CDR2 are SQVTM and ANQGSEA. V lost 3 bases and J lost 7; bases outside the gene matches: 9. CDR3 amino acids: CSVEVGRLGEQYF. CDR3 DNA sequence: TGCAGCGTTGAGGTCGGGAGGCTGGGAGAGCAGTACTTC.

Only a few counts were recorded for this clonotype. The chain recombines TRBV10-3 with TRBJ2-6, with unresolved D. The CDR3 covers 14 residues. CDR1 ENHRY and CDR2 SYGVKD come from the germline V gene. Between the trimmed V and J ends, which lost 6 bases and 1 base, there was a span of 7 bases. The chain's CDR3 is CAISPLSGANVLTF. The CDR3 DNA follows: TGTGCCATCAGCCCACTGTCTGGGGCCAACGTCCTGACTTTC.

The chain is built from TRBV5-4 and TRBJ2-6; D call uncertain. Germline lookup yields CDR1 SGHNT and CDR2 YYREEE (reference sequence). The V gene lost 4 bases and the J gene lost 0 bases, with 11 bases spanning the gap. The CDR3 has 16 amino acids. Here the CDR3 DNA reads TGTGCCAGCAGCCCCGGTAAAAGCTCTGGGGCCAACGTCCTGACTTTC. Translation: CASSPGKSSGANVLTF. Full variable domain (rest looked up from reference TRBV5-4 and TRBJ2-6): ETGVTQSPTHLIKTRGQQVTLRCSSQSGHNTVSWYQQALGQGPQFIFQYYREEENGRGNFPPRFSGLQFPNYSSELNVNALELDDSALYLCASSPGKSSGANVLTFGAGSRLTVL.

This clonotype came up many times. The genes are TRBV5-6 and TRBJ2-2; D not resolved. CDR1 is SGHDT and CDR2 is YYEEEE in the germline V gene. Deletions cut 2 bases from V and 0 bases from J, with 8 bases between. The CDR3 covers 15 residues. CDR3 coding DNA: TGTGCCAGCAGCTTACGGCTCTCGAACACCGGGGAGCTGTTTTTT. Residues: CASSLRLSNTGELFF. The variable domain in full, with the rest retrieved from reference TRBV5-6 and TRBJ2-2, is DAGVTQSPTHLIKTRGQQVTLRCSPKSGHDTVSWYQQALGQGPQFIFQYYEEEERQRGNFPDRFSGHQFPNYSSELNVNALLLGDSALYLCASSLRLSNTGELFFGEGSRLTVL.

This clonotype was recorded a few times. The gene calls are TRBV6-1 and TRBJ2-1; 8 positions match TRBD2. The V gene end was trimmed by 5 bases and the J gene end by 6 bases; junction bases not matched to a gene: 3. CDR1 is MNHNS and CDR2 is SASEGT in the germline V gene. This CDR3 has 13 amino acids. DNA for the CDR3: TGTGCCAGCAGTCGGGGGGGGAGCAATGAGCAGTTCTTC. It translates to CASSRGGSNEQFF.

This clonotype showed up just a few times. The chain combines TRBV9 with TRBJ2-1; tentatively, D is TRBD2 (6 bases). Trimming pared 0 bases from V and 7 bases from J, leaving 11 bases between. The CDR3 has 14 amino acids. Germline V gene data show CDR1 as SGDLS and CDR2 as YYNGEE. This CDR3 is CASSVEEGWNEQFF. The CDR3 DNA follows: TGTGCCAGCAGCGTAGAGGAGGGGTGGAATGAGCAGTTCTTC.

The chain couples TRBV9 to TRBJ2-1; D ambiguous. The V end lost 0 bases, the J end lost 3 bases, and 4 bases lay between the germline ends. The CDR3 length is 13 residues. CDR1 and CDR2 from the germline V gene are SGDLS and YYNGEE. The CDR3 nucleotides are TGTGCCAGCAGCGTAGACTTCTACAATGAGCAGTTCTTC. Translating gives CASSVDFYNEQFF.

In this sample, this clonotype turned up a few times. The rearrangement uses TRBV12-3 or TRBV12-4 and TRBJ1-5; maybe TRBD1 (6 bases). Deletions cut 6 bases from V and 2 bases from J, with 14 bases between. The CDR3 consists of 15 residues. The CDR3 nucleotides are TGTGCCAGCAGGACAGGTAATTCGGGCAATCAGCCCCAGCATTTT. This sequence encodes CASRTGNSGNQPQHF.